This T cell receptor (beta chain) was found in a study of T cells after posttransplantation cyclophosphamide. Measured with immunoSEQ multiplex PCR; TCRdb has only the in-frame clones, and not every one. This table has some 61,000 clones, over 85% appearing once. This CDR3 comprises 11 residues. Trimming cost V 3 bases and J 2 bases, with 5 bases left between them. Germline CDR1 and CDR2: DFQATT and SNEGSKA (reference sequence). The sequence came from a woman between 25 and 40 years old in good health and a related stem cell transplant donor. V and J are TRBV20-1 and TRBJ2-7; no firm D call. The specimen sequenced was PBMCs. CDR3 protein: CSASVAYEQYF. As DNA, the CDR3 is TGCAGTGCTAGTGTCGCCTACGAGCAGTACTTC.